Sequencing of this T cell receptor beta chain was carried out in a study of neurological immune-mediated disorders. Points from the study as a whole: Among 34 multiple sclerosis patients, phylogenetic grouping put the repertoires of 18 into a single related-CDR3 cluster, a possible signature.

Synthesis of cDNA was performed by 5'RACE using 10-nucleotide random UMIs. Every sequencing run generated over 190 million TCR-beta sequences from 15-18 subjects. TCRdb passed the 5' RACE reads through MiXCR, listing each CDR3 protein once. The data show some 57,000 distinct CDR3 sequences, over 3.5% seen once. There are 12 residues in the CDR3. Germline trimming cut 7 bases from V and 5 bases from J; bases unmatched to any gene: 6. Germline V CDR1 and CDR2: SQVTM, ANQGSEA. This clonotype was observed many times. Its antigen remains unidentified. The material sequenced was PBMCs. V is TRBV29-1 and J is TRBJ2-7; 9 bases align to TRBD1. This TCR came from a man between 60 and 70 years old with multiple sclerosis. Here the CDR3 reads CSANRGLDEQYF. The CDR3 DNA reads TGCAGCGCCAACAGGGGGCTGGACGAGCAGTACTTC.